The sequence of this T cell receptor (beta chain) was determined in a study of shared clonotypes between healthy human individuals. Across the whole study: Donor composition was a couple of women and a few men, aged 18 to 49.

The germline CDR1 and CDR2 sequences are SGHAT and FQNNGV. This CDR3 spans 14 amino acids. With V trimmed by 1 base and J by 5 bases, 3 bases remained unmatched. The sorted-subset replicate PCRs were given approximately 190 ng DNA, which is 30,000 to 35,000 T cell genomes. The assay was immunoSEQ multiplex PCR, and TCRdb's table has in-frame clones only and misses some. Here the sample spans about 2 million clones, about 95% being singletons. Selected positively for CCR7 and CD45RO-negative, naive CD8 cells excluded terminally differentiated effector memory CD45RA+ cells. The sequencing input was naive CD8+ T cells sorted from blood. This receptor was identified in a man aged 18 to 35 in good health. This chain uses TRBV11-2 with TRBJ2-7; 9 bases are a match to TRBD1. CDR3 in DNA: TGTGCCAGCAGCTTAGGGGACAGGGCCCACGAGCAGTACTTC. Its protein is CASSLGDRAHEQYF.